The T cell receptor beta chain under discussion was sequenced for a study of T cell responses to AZD1222 COVID-19 vaccine. Profiling relied on immunoSEQ multiplex PCR, and the TCRdb table lists in-frame clones only, not all of them. This sample has 140,000 to 150,000 clones, with over 85% found just once. Per the germline V gene, CDR1 is SGHTS and CDR2 is YDEGEE. The CDR3 has 15 amino acids. Trimming removed 1 base from V and 5 bases from J, with 13 bases in between. The rearrangement links TRBV5-8 to TRBJ1-5; D is perhaps TRBD1 (5 bases). The starting material was peripheral blood, obtained on day 0 of AZD1222 vaccination. The clonotype comes from an adult in good health. The CDR3 region is CASSLWGRAHQPQHF. CDR3 coding DNA: TGTGCCAGCAGCTTGTGGGGCAGGGCCCATCAGCCCCAGCATTTT.